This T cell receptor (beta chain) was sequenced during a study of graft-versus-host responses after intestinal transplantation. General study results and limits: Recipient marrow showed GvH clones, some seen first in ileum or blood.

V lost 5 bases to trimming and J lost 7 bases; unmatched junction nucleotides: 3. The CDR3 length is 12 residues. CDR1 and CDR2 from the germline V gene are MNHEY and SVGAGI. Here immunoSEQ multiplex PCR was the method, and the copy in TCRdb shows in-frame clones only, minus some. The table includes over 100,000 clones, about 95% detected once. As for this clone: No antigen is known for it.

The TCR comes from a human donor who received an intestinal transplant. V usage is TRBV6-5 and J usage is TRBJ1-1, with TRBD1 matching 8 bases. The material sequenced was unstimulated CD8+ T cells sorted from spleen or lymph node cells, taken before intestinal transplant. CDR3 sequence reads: CASSPTGGEAFF. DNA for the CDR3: TGTGCCAGCAGTCCCACAGGGGGTGAAGCTTTCTTT.